These T cell receptor beta chains were read from a single sample in a study of blood T cell repertoires in COVID-19. TCRdb's copy holds only in-frame clones and misses some; the assay was immunoSEQ multiplex PCR. The repertoire has about 59,000 clones, roughly nine tenths of them found once; the top ten carry roughly 8.1%. Sequenced material: peripheral blood. The receptors here all came from a human donor in a cohort sampled during active COVID-19. Both conserved end residues are part of each CDR3. A D gene is named only where the DNA matches it firmly. Where a row states a size, it is once, few, many or the class of an expanded clone; other rows omit it.

TRBV6-5	TRBD1	-	TRBJ1-1	CASSLRTGRTEAFF	TGTGCCAGCAGTCTCCGGACAGGGCGGACTGAAGCTTTCTTT
TRBV13	-	-	TRBJ2-2	CASLLRLAYTNTGELFF	TGTGCCAGCCTACTTCGCCTAGCGTATACGAACACCGGGGAGCTGTTTTTT
TRBV27	TRBD1	-	TRBJ1-5	CASADRGQNNQPQHF	TGTGCCAGCGCCGACAGGGGGCAGAACAATCAGCCCCAGCATTTT
TRBV11-2	-	hyperexpanded	TRBJ2-7	CASSPYSTYEQYF	TGTGCCAGCAGCCCGTACAGTACCTACGAGCAGTACTTC
TRBV7-3	TRBD1	-	TRBJ2-5	CASTPQGASETQYF	TGTGCCAGCACCCCACAGGGGGCGAGTGAGACCCAGTACTTC
TRBV19	-	-	TRBJ2-2	CASSIGLSNTGELFF	TGTGCCAGTAGTATCGGGTTATCGAACACCGGGGAGCTGTTTTTT
TRBV10-3	TRBD2	-	TRBJ2-1	CAISESLAGGVSEQFF	TGTGCCATCAGTGAGTCTCTTGCGGGAGGAGTTAGTGAGCAGTTCTTC
TRBV14	-	-	TRBJ2-7	CASSLQAHEQYF	TGTGCCAGCAGCCTGCAGGCCCACGAGCAGTACTTC
TRBV6-5	-	-	TRBJ1-4	CARGDRQAEEKLFF	TGTGCCAGGGGAGACCGACAGGCTGAGGAAAAACTGTTTTTT
TRBV7-2	TRBD1	-	TRBJ1-2	CASSYRTGAINYGYTF	TGTGCCAGCAGCTACAGGACAGGGGCGATCAACTATGGCTACACCTTC
TRBV5-8	TRBD2	-	TRBJ2-5	CASSLGLAGGVGETQYF	TGTGCCAGCAGCTTGGGACTAGCGGGAGGGGTAGGAGAGACCCAGTACTTC
TRBV3-1/TRBV3-2	-	-	TRBJ1-5	CASSQVGRARSNQPQHF	TGTGCCAGCAGCCAAGTCGGCAGGGCCCGAAGCAATCAGCCCCAGCATTTT
TRBV6-5	TRBD1	-	TRBJ2-5	CASRPDRAQGTQYF	TGTGCCAGCAGGCCGGACAGGGCCCAAGGGACCCAGTACTTC
TRBV7-9	-	-	TRBJ2-7	CASSLNRDSEQYF	TGTGCCAGCAGCTTAAACAGGGATAGCGAGCAGTACTTC
TRBV7-9	TRBD1	-	TRBJ2-4	CASSSLGDSNIQYF	TGTGCCAGCAGCAGCCTTGGGGACAGCAACATTCAGTACTTC
TRBV7-3	TRBD1	-	TRBJ1-1	CASSPPADRAAFF	TGTGCCAGCAGCCCACCCGCGGACAGGGCCGCTTTCTTT
TRBV2	-	-	TRBJ2-2	CASSDHGAGLLGELFF	TGTGCCAGCAGTGACCATGGGGCTGGGTTGTTGGGGGAGCTGTTTTTT
TRBV11-1	TRBD2	-	TRBJ2-5	CASSFTAGGRGETQYF	TGTGCCAGCAGCTTTACAGCGGGAGGGCGGGGGGAGACCCAGTACTTC
TRBV27	TRBD1	-	TRBJ1-4	CASSPRDRGLTNEKLFF	TGTGCCAGCAGTCCCCGGGACAGGGGTTTGACTAATGAAAAACTGTTTTTT
TRBV19	TRBD2	-	TRBJ2-1	CASSLRTSGGNEQFF	TGTGCCAGTAGTCTACGGACTAGCGGGGGGAATGAGCAGTTCTTC
TRBV6-5	TRBD1	-	TRBJ2-2	CASSYDRANTGELFF	TGTGCCAGCAGTTACGACAGGGCGAACACCGGGGAGCTGTTTTTT
TRBV30	TRBD1	-	TRBJ2-7	CAWAHNRGLTYEQYF	TGTGCCTGGGCCCACAACAGGGGGTTGACCTACGAGCAGTACTTC
TRBV25-1	TRBD1	few	TRBJ2-2	CASSALQGQGTNTGELFF	TGTGCCAGCAGTGCCCTTCAGGGACAGGGAACGAACACCGGGGAGCTGTTTTTT
TRBV18	TRBD2	-	TRBJ2-7	CASSPRAGGPSYEQYF	TGTGCCAGCTCACCGAGAGCGGGGGGACCCTCCTACGAGCAGTACTTC
TRBV5-1	-	-	TRBJ2-4	CASSLVTGSGKNIQYF	TGCGCCAGCAGCTTGGTCACAGGGTCAGGCAAAAACATTCAGTACTTC
TRBV2	-	-	TRBJ1-2	CASSEGNSVYGYTF	TGTGCCAGCAGTGAAGGCAACAGTGTCTATGGCTACACCTTC
TRBV2	-	-	TRBJ1-5	CASMGANQPQHF	TGTGCCAGCATGGGGGCCAATCAGCCCCAGCATTTT
TRBV10-2	-	-	TRBJ2-3	CASRLTSTDTQYF	TGCGCCAGCAGATTGACTAGCACAGATACGCAGTATTTT
TRBV24-1	TRBD2	-	TRBJ2-3	CATSDLTLAGFPDTQYF	TGTGCCACCAGTGATTTAACGCTAGCGGGATTTCCAGATACGCAGTATTTT
TRBV7-9	TRBD1	-	TRBJ1-5	CASSLWTGFDSNQPQHF	TGTGCCAGCAGCCTATGGACAGGGTTTGATAGCAATCAGCCCCAGCATTTT
TRBV6-5	-	once	TRBJ1-6	CASILGNGDNSPLHF	TGTGCCAGCATCTTAGGAAACGGAGATAATTCACCCCTCCACTTT
TRBV6-5	TRBD2	-	TRBJ2-7	CASREGLAGVDEQYF	TGTGCCAGCAGGGAGGGACTAGCGGGAGTGGACGAGCAGTACTTC
TRBV5-1	-	-	TRBJ2-3	CASSSYMTSTDTQYF	TGCGCCAGCAGCTCCTACATGACTAGCACAGATACGCAGTATTTT